This TCR beta chain is from a study of CD8+CD57+ T cells in acquired aplastic anemia. The overall study: The sorted CD4+ and CD8+ cells yielded an average around 3 ug of DNA. Researchers reported that healthy donors averaged around 10 million reads for CD4+ cells.

This CDR3 comprises 14 residues. V lost 3 bases and J 1 base, leaving 9 bases between the germline ends. Germline V gene data show CDR1 as LNHDA and CDR2 as SQIVND (reference sequence). TCR beta VDJ and CDR3 profiling used genomic DNA as template. Via MiXCR, TCRdb re-called the reads, giving one row per CDR3 protein. This sample yields a few hundred thousand distinct CDR3 sequences, of which around 60% are seen a single time; 25% to 35% belongs to the top ten. This receptor was obtained from a human donor in good health. Sequencing was performed on sorted CD4+, CD8+, or CD8+CD57+ T cells (not recorded which) from PBMCs. V gene TRBV19 combines with J gene TRBJ1-1; no reliable D call. CDR3 amino acids: CASSMVGENTEAFF. The CDR3 bases are TGTGCCAGTAGTATGGTAGGCGAGAACACTGAAGCTTTCTTT.